This T cell receptor beta chain was observed in a study of cytomegalovirus exposure and HLA in healthy donors. Every donor was a healthy person donating bone marrow. General study results and limits: One cluster of highly shared sequence variants probably arose as a sequencing artifact. A reported reduction in N-insertions relative to the approximately 670-donor mean was seen in an Asian-associated ancestry cluster in a later analysis. The later analysis indicated that the majority of CMV-associated TCR beta chains appeared HLA-restricted.

Note on this clone: The antigen remains unidentified.

PCR was performed using 60 Vbeta and 13 Jbeta primers. Clones were read by immunoSEQ multiplex PCR, and TCRdb kept only the in-frame ones, dropping some. This sample carries 150,000 or so clones, about 88% of them seen once, and the ten largest clones take 2% to 2.5%. J lost 3 bases, V lost 5 bases, and 5 bases had no gene match. The CDR3 spans 15 residues. The germline CDR1 and CDR2 sequences are SGHTA and FQGNSA. The J gene is TRBJ1-3, the V gene TRBV7-2, with TRBD1 identical over 9 bases. The TCR sequence derives from a woman between 18 and 29 years old in good health and CMV-seronegative. The sequencing input was PBMCs. The CDR3 DNA reads TGTGCCAGCAGCGCCCAGACAGGGGGTGGAAACACCATATATTTT. Translated, it gives CASSAQTGGGNTIYF.